The 4 T cell receptor beta chains given below trace back to one sample, sequenced in a study of sequential checkpoint blockade in melanoma. The treatment was: randomized to nivolumab then ipilimumab (arm A) or the reverse (arm B). Libraries were prepared by immunoSEQ multiplex PCR; TCRdb keeps only in-frame clonotypes and omits some of them. This table holds about 13,000 clones, 60% to 80% found once. Sequences were derived from CD8+ T cells sorted from blood (inferred from file names), sampled from a patient given nivolumab and ipilimumab in sequence. The source is a human patient with melanoma. Some clones in this sample may be carry-over from other donors' samples.

The chain carries TRBV2 and TRBJ2-6, with a tentative D call TRBD2 (6 bases). Germline lookup yields CDR1 SNHLY and CDR2 FYNNEI. This CDR3 contains 19 residues. Trimming stripped 4 bases from V and 0 bases from J, with 19 bases between. The CDR3 nucleotides read TGTGCCAGCAGTGTCCCGGAGGGGTCCCATGGCTCTGGGGCCAACGTCCTGACTTTC. This encodes CASSVPEGSHGSGANVLTF.

There are a few counts of this clone. The chain recombines TRBV10-3 with TRBJ1-2; TRBD1 aligns across 9 bases. The V segment lost 10 bases and the J segment 4 bases; nucleotides outside the gene matches: 10. Germline V gives CDR1 ENHRY, CDR2 SYGVKD. The CDR3 is 14 residues long. The CDR3, as DNA: TGTGCCACTACCCCGCCGGGACAGGGCTATGGCTACACCTTC. This codes for CATTPPGQGYGYTF.

This clone was counted only a few times. This sequence joins TRBV19 and TRBJ2-7; TRBD2 might be the D (5 bases). Trimming removed 11 bases at V and 0 bases at J, with 8 bases between. There are 11 residues in the CDR3. Germline lookup yields CDR1 LNHDA and CDR2 SQIVND (reference sequence). The CDR3 here is CASGSSYEQYF. DNA for the CDR3: TGTGCCTCGGGGAGCTCCTACGAGCAGTACTTC.

The rearrangement joins TRBV7-9 to TRBJ1-1; perhaps TRBD1 as D (6 bases). The CDR3 is made up of 13 amino acids. V lost 8 bases and J lost 7, with 17 bases in between. Germline lookup yields CDR1 SEHNR and CDR2 FQNEAQ (reference sequence). Here the CDR3 reads CASHIRGPYEAFF. The DNA of the CDR3 is TGTGCCAGCCACATCAGGGGACCATATGAAGCTTTCTTT.